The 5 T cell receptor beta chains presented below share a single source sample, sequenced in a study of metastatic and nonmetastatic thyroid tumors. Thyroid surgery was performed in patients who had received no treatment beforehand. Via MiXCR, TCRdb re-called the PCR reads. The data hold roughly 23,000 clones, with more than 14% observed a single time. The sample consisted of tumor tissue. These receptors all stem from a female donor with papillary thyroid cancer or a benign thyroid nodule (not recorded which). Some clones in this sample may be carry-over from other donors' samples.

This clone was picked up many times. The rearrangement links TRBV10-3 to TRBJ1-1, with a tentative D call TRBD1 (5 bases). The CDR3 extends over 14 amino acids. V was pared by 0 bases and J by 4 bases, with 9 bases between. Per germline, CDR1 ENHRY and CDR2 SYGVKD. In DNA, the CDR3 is TGTGCCATCAGTGAGTCTGGGGGGTCCACTGAAGCTTTCTTT. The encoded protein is CAISESGGSTEAFF.

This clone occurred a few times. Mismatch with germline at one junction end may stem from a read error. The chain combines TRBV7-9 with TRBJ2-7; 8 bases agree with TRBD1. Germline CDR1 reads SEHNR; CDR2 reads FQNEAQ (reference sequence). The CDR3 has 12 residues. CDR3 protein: CASRQGAYDQYF. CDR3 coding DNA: TGTGCCAGTCGGCAGGGGGCCTACGATCAGTACTTC.

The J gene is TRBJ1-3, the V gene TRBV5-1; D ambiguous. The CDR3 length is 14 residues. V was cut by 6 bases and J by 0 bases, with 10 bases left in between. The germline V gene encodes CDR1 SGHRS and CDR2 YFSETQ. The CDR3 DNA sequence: TGCGCCAGCACCCCGGACGGCTCTGGAAACACCATATATTTT. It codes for CASTPDGSGNTIYF. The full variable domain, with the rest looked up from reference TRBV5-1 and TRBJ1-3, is KAGVTQTPRYLIKTRGQQVTLSCSPISGHRSVSWYQQTPGQGLQFLFEYFSETQRNKGNFPGRFSGRQFSNSRSEMNVSTLELGDSALYLCASTPDGSGNTIYFGEGSWLTVV.

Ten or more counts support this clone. CDR3 DNA: TGTGCCAGTAGTATATTCCCAGGGAACAATGAGCAGTTCTTC. Amino acids: CASSIFPGNNEQFF. The chain is built from TRBV19 and TRBJ2-1, with D possibly being TRBD1 (5 bases). V lost 2 bases and J lost 5, with 10 bases in between. Germline CDR1 LNHDA, CDR2 SQIVND (reference sequence). CDR3 length equals 14 residues.

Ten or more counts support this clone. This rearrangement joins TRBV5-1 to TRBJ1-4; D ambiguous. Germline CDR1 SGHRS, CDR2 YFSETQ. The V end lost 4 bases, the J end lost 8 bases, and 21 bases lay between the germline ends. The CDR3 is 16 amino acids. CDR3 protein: CASSPQPVTESEKLFF. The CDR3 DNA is TGCGCCAGCAGCCCCCAACCGGTTACTGAAAGCGAAAAACTGTTTTTT.